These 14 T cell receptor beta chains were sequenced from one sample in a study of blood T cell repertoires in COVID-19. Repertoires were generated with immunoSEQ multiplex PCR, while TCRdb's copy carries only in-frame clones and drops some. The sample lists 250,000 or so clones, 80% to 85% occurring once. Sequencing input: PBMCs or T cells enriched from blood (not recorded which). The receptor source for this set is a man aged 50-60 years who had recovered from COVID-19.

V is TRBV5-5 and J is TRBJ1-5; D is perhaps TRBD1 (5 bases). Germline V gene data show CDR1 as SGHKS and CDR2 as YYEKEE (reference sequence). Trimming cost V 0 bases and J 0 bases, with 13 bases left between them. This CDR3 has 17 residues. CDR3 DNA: TGTGCCAGCAGCTTGGGTCCCAGGGCCCATAGCAATCAGCCCCAGCATTTT. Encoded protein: CASSLGPRAHSNQPQHF.

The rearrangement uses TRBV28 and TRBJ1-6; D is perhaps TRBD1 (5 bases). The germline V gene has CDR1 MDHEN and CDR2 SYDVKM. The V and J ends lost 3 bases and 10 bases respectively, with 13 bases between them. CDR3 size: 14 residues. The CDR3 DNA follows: TGTGCCAGCAGTTTGGGGCAGGACGAATCACCCCTCCACTTT. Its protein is CASSLGQDESPLHF.

CDR3: CASSIRSGGPQETQYF. CDR3 nucleotides: TGTGCCAGTAGTATTCGGAGCGGGGGACCCCAAGAGACCCAGTACTTC. The chain carries TRBV19 and TRBJ2-5; 8 bases fit TRBD2. Germline CDR1 reads LNHDA; CDR2 reads SQIVND (reference sequence). The CDR3 has 16 amino acids. After removal of 3 bases from V and 1 base from J, the junction contained 7 bases not matched to a gene. The variable domain in full, with the rest retrieved from reference TRBV19 and TRBJ2-5, is DGGITQSPKYLFRKEGQNVTLSCEQNLNHDAMYWYRQDPGQGLRLIYYSQIVNDFQKGDIAEGYSVSREKKESFPLTVTSAQKNPTAFYLCASSIRSGGPQETQYFGPGTRLLVL.

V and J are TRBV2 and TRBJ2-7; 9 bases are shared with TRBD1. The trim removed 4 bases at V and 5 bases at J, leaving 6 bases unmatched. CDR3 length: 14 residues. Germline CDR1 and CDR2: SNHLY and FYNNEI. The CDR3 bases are TGTGCCAGCAGTGGGGACAGGGTGAGGGACGAGCAGTACTTC. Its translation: CASSGDRVRDEQYF.

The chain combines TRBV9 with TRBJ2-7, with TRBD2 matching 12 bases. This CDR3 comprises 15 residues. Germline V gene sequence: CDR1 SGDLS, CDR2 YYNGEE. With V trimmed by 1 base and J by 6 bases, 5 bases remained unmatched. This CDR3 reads CASSVSTSGSSEQYF. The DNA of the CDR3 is TGTGCCAGCAGCGTATCGACTAGCGGGAGTAGCGAGCAGTACTTC.

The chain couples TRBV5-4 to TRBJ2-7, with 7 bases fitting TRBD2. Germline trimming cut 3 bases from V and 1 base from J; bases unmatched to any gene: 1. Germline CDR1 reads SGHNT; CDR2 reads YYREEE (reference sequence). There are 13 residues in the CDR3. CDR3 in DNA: TGTGCCAGCAGCTCTAGCGGTTCCTACGAGCAGTACTTC. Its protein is CASSSSGSYEQYF. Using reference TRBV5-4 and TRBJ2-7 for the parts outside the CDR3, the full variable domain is ETGVTQSPTHLIKTRGQQVTLRCSSQSGHNTVSWYQQALGQGPQFIFQYYREEENGRGNFPPRFSGLQFPNYSSELNVNALELDDSALYLCASSSSGSYEQYFGPGTRLTVT.

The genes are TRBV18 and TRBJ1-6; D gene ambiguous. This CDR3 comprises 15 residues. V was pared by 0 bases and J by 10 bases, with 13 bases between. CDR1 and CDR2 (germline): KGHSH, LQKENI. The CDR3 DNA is TGTGCCAGCTCACCACCGGGAGGCCCATTATCACCCCTCCACTTT. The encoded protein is CASSPPGGPLSPLHF.

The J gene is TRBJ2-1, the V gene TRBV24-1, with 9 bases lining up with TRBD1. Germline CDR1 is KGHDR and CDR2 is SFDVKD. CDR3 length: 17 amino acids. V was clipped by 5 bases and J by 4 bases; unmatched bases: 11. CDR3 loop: CATSAGSRGQGYNEQFF. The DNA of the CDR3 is TGTGCCACCAGTGCCGGGAGTCGGGGACAGGGTTACAATGAGCAGTTCTTC.

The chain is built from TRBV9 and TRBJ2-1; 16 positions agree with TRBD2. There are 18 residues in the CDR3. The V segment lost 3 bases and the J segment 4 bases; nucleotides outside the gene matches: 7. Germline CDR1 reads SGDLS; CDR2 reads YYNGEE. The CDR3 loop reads CASSGEGLAGGPYNEQFF. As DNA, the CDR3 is TGTGCCAGCAGCGGAGAGGGACTAGCGGGGGGGCCGTACAATGAGCAGTTCTTC.

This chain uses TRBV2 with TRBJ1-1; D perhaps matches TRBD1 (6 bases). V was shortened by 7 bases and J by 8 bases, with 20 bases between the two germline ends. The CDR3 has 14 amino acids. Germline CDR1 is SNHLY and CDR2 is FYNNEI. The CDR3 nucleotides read TGTGCCAGCATCCCAACCGGGCCCGACAGGGAAGCTTTCTTT. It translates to CASIPTGPDREAFF.

The CDR3 sequence is CASSEWGGATEAFF. CDR3 nucleotides: TGTGCCAGCAGTGAATGGGGGGGGGCCACTGAAGCTTTCTTT. This chain uses TRBV6-1 with TRBJ1-1; TRBD1 is a possible D gene (6 bases). Trimming took off 2 bases at V and 4 bases at J, with 11 bases between the two ends. Germline V gives CDR1 MNHNS, CDR2 SASEGT. The CDR3 extends over 14 amino acids.

The CDR3 nucleotides are TGTGCCAGTGGCTTACAGGGTTACGAGCAGTACTTC. Translation gives CASGLQGYEQYF. The chain links TRBV28 to TRBJ2-7; a possible D gene is TRBD1 (6 bases). In germline, CDR1 is MDHEN, CDR2 SYDVKM. The CDR3 has 12 residues. V shed 9 bases and J shed 4 bases, with 13 bases lying between them.

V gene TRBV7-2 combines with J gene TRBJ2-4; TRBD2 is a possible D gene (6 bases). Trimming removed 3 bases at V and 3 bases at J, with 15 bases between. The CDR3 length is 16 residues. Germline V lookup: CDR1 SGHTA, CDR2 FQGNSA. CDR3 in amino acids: CASSFRPSRDKNIQYF. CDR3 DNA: TGTGCCAGCAGCTTTAGGCCGTCGCGGGACAAAAACATTCAGTACTTC. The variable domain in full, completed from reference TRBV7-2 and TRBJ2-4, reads GAGVSQSPSNKVTEKGKDVELRCDPISGHTALYWYRQSLGQGLEFLIYFQGNSAPDKSGLPSDRFSAERTGGSVSTLTIQRTQQEDSAVYLCASSFRPSRDKNIQYFGAGTRLSVL.

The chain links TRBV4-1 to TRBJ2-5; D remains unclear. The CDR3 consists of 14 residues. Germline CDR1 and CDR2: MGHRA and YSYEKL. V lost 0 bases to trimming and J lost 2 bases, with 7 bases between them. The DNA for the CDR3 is TGCGCCAGCAGCCAAGAGGCCAGGCAAGAGACCCAGTACTTC. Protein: CASSQEARQETQYF.